This T cell receptor (beta chain) appears in the sequencing data of a study of Graves' ophthalmopathy and Graves' hyperthyroidism. Notes on the study in general: This model predicted ophthalmopathy progression (sensitivity around 70%, specificity 72% to 85%). Thyroid clonotypes that were expanded above 0.001 frequency mostly also appeared in blood.

Amplification of TCR beta CDR3 regions used RNA transcripts. HTBI primers primed a first-round RT-PCR, and a second-round multiplex PCR followed. TCRdb recomputed calls from the multiplex PCR reads with MiXCR, one row per CDR3 protein. The sample records about 16,000 distinct CDR3 sequences, 46% being singletons. The diagnosis was founded upon clinical symptoms, serum thyroxine, TRAb, thyroid ultrasound and orbital computed tomography. A remark on this clonotype: Its antigen remains unidentified. At one of its ends the junction is not consistent with the germline gene, which may arise from a read error.

Source material: peripheral blood. The source of this sequence is a woman between 40 and 55 years old with stable Graves' hyperthyroidism.

The CDR3: CAASGTGANVLTF. In DNA, the CDR3 is TGTGCCGCCAGTGGGACGGGGGCCAACGTCCTGACCTTC. The chain links TRBV24-1 to TRBJ2-6; either TRBD1 or TRBD2 may supply D (6 bases each). CDR3 length: 13 amino acids. CDR1 and CDR2 (germline): KGHDR, SFDVKD.